This T cell receptor beta chain stems from a study of control samples from healthy donors and cancer patients. CDR3 length equals 16 residues. V lost 6 bases and J lost 1, with 17 bases in between. Germline assignment: CDR1 LNHDA and CDR2 SQIVND (reference sequence). Sequenced by immunoSEQ multiplex PCR; TCRdb stores in-frame clones only, minus some. Of around 140,000 clones in the sample, approximately 90% were seen once. Sequencing used blood. V gene TRBV19 combines with J gene TRBJ2-3; D is possibly TRBD2 (7 bases). The clonotype originates from a man aged 35 to 55 in good health. In DNA form, the CDR3 reads TGTGCCAGTAGGCCACCGGGGGGCCGGGGCACAGATACGCAGTATTTT. Its protein product is CASRPPGGRGTDTQYF.